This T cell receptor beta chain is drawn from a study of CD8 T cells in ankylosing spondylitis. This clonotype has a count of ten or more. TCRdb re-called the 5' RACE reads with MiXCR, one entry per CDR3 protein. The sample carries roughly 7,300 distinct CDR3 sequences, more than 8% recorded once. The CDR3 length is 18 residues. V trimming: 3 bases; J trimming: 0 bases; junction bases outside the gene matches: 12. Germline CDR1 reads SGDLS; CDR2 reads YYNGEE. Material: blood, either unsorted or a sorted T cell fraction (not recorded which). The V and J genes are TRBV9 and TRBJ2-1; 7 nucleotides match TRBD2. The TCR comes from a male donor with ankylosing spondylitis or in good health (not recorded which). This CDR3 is CASSGASPGGYSYNEQFF. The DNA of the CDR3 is TGTGCCAGCAGCGGAGCGAGCCCGGGGGGATACTCCTACAATGAGCAGTTCTTC.